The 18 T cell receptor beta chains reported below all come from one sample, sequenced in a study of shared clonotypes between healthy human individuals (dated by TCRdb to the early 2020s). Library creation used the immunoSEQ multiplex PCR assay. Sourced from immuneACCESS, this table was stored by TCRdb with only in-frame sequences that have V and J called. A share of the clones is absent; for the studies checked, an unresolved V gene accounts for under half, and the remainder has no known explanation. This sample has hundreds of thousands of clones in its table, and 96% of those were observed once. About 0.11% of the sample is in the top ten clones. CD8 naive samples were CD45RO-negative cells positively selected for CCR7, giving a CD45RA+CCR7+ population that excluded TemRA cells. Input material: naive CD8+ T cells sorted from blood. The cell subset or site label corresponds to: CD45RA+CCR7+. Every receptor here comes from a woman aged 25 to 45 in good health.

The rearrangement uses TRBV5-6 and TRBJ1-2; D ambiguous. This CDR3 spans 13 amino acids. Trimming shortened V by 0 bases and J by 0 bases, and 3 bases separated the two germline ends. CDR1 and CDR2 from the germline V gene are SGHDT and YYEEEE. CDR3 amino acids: CASSLVTNYGYTF. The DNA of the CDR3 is TGTGCCAGCAGCTTGGTAACTAACTATGGCTACACCTTC.

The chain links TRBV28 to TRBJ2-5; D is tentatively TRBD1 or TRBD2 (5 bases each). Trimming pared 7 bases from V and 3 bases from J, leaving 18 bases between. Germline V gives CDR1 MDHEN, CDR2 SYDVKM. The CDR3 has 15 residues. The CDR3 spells CASTLRGARKETQYF. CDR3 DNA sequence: TGTGCCAGCACCCTGAGAGGGGCGAGGAAAGAGACCCAGTACTTC. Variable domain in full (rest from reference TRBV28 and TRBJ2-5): DVKVTQSSRYLVKRTGEKVFLECVQDMDHENMFWYRQDPGLGLRLIYFSYDVKMKEKGDIPEGYSVSREKKERFSLILESASTNQTSMYLCASTLRGARKETQYFGPGTRLLVL.

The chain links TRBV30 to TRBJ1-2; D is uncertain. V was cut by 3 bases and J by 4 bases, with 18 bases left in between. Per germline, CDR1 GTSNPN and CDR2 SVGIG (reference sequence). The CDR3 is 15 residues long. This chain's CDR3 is CAWSTVQLDPYGYTF. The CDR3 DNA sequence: TGTGCCTGGAGCACCGTCCAGTTGGATCCCTATGGCTACACCTTC.

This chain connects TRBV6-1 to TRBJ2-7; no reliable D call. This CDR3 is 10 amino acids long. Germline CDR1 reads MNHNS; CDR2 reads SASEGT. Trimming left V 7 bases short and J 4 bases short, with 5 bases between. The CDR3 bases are TGTGCCAGCAATATGTACGAGCAGTACTTC. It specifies CASNMYEQYF.

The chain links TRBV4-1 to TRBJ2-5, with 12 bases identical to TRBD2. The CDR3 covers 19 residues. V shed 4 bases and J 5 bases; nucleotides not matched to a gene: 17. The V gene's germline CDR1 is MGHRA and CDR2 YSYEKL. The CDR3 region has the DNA TGCGCCAGCAGCCCTCTCCCGACTCCTAGCGGGAGGGATCAGGAGACCCAGTACTTC. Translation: CASSPLPTPSGRDQETQYF.

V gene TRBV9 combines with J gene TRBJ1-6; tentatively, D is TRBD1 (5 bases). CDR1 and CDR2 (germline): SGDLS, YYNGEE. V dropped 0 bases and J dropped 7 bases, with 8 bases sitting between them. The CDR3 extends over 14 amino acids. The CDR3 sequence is CASSVEAGNSPLHF. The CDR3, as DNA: TGTGCCAGCAGCGTAGAGGCAGGGAATTCACCCCTCCACTTT.

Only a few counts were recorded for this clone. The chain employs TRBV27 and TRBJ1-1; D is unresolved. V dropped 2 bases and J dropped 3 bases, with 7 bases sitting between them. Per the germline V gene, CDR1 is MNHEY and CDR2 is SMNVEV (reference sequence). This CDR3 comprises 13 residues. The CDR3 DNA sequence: TGTGCCAGCAGTTTAATGACCCACACTGAAGCTTTCTTT. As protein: CASSLMTHTEAFF.

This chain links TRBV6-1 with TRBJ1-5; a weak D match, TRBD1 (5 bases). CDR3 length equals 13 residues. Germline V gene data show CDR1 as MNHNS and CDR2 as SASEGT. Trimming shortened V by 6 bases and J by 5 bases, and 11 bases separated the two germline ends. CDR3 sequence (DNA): TGTGCCAGCAGCGACAGATTCTATCAGCCCCAGCATTTT. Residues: CASSDRFYQPQHF.

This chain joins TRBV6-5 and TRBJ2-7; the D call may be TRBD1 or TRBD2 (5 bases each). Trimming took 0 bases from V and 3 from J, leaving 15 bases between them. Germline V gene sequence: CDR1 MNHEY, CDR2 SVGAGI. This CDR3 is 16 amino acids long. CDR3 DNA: TGTGCCAGCAGTTACTCGCCGTTGGGGGTTGACTACGAGCAGTACTTC. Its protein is CASSYSPLGVDYEQYF.

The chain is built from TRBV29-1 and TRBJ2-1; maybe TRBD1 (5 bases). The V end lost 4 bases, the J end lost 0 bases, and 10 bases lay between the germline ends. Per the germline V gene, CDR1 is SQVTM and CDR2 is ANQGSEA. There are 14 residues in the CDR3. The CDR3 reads CSVVGLGSYNEQFF. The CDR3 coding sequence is TGCAGCGTTGTGGGGCTGGGCTCCTACAATGAGCAGTTCTTC.

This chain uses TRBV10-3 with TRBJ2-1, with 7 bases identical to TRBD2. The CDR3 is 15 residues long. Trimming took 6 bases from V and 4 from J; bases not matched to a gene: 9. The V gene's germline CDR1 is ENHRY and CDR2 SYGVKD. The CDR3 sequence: CAIRDAGVEYNEQFF. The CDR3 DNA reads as TGTGCCATCAGAGATGCGGGAGTGGAGTACAATGAGCAGTTCTTC.

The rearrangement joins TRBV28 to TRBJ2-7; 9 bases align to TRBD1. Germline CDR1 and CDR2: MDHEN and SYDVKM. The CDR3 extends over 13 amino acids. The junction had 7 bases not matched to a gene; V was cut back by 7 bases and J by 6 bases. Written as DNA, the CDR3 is TGTGCCAGCACTGGGGACAGGGATGGCGAGCAGTACTTC. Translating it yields CASTGDRDGEQYF.

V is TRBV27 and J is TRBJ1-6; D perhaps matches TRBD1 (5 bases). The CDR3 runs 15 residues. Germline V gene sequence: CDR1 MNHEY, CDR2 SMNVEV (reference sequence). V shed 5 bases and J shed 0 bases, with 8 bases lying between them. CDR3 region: CASSIGDSYNSPLHF. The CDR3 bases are TGTGCCAGCAGTATAGGGGACTCCTATAATTCACCCCTCCACTTT.

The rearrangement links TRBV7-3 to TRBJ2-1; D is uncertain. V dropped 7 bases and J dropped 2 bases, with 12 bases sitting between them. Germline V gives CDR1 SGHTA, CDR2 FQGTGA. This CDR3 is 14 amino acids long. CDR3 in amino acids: CASTLGGTYNEQFF. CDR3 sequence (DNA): TGTGCCAGCACCCTGGGTGGGACCTACAATGAGCAGTTCTTC.

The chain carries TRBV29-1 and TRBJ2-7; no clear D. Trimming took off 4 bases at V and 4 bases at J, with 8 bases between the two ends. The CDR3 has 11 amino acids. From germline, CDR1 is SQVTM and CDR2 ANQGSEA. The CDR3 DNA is TGCAGCGTTGGAAACACTTACGAGCAGTACTTC. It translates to CSVGNTYEQYF.

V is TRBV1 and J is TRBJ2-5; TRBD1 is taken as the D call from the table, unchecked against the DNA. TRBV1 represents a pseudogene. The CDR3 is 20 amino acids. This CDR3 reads CTSSQVPGQGACKVQETQYF. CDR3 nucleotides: TGCACCAGCAGCCAAGTACCGGGACAGGGGGCTTGCAAGGTTCAAGAGACCCAGTACTTC.

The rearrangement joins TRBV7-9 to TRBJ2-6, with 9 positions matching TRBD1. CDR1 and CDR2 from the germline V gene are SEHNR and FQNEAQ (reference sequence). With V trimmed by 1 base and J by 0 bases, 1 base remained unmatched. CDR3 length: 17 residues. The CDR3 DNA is TGTGCCAGCAGCTTAGGGGACAGGGCCTCTGGGGCCAACGTCCTGACTTTC. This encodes CASSLGDRASGANVLTF.

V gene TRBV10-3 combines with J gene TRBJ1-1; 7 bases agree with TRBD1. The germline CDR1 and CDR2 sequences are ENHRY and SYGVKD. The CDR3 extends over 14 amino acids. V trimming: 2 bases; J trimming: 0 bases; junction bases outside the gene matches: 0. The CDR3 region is CAISEGTVNTEAFF. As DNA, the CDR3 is TGTGCCATCAGTGAGGGGACAGTGAACACTGAAGCTTTCTTT.